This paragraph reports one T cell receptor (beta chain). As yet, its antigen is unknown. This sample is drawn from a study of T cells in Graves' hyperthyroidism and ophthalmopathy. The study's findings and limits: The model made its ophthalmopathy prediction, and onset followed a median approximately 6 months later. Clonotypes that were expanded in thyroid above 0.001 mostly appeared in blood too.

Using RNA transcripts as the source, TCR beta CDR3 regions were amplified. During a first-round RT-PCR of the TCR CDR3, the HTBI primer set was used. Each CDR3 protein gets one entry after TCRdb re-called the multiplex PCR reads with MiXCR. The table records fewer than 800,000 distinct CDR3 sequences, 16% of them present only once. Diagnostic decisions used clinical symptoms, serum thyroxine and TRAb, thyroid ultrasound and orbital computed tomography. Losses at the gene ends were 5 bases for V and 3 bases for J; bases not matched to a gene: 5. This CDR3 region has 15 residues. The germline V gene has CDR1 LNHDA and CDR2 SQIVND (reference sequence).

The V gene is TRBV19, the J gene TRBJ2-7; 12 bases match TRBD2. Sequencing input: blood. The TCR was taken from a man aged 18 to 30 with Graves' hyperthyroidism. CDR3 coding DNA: TGTGCCAGTAGTCCAATGACTAGCGGGAGCTACGAGCAGTACTTC. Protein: CASSPMTSGSYEQYF.